One and the same sample provided the 32 T cell receptor beta chains below, sequenced in a study of T-cell memory formation after mild COVID-19. MiXCR, applied by TCRdb to the 5' RACE reads, yields one record per CDR3 protein. The sample contains fewer than 350,000 distinct CDR3 sequences, about 16% of which appear only once. The specimen sequenced was PBMCs or a T cell subset sorted from them (not recorded which). These receptors were taken from a man aged 18-30 years who had mild COVID-19 (a few samples of this study predate the infection). Cell type and time point are not known.

The CDR3 DNA follows: TGTGCCATCAGTGATCGGGGTCTGAGAGAGCAGTTCTTC. Its translation: CAISDRGLREQFF. The chain combines TRBV10-3 with TRBJ2-1; a weak D match, TRBD2 (5 bases). The length of the CDR3 is 13 residues. CDR1 is ENHRY, CDR2 SYGVKD, per germline. Trimming cost V 3 bases and J 10 bases, with 13 bases left between them.

The chain links TRBV5-4 to TRBJ2-1, with a tentative D call TRBD1 (6 bases). CDR1 is SGHNT, CDR2 YYREEE, per germline (reference sequence). V shed 1 base and J shed 4 bases, with 9 bases lying between them. The CDR3 runs 14 residues. The CDR3 protein is CASSLWGPYNEQFF. The CDR3 nucleotides read TGTGCCAGCAGCTTGTGGGGGCCTTACAATGAGCAGTTCTTC.

This CDR3 reads CASSQDLGQESSPLHF. The CDR3 DNA is TGTGCCAGCAGCCAAGATCTGGGACAGGAGAGTTCACCCCTCCACTTT. The gene calls are TRBV4-2 and TRBJ1-6, with TRBD1 matching over 8 bases. Germline V gene data show CDR1 as LGHNA and CDR2 as YNFKEQ. This CDR3 region has 16 residues. V lost 0 bases and J lost 9; bases outside the gene matches: 7.

This clonotype turned up a few times. The V and J genes are TRBV5-5 and TRBJ2-1; D possibly matches TRBD1 or TRBD2 (5 bases each). Germline lookup yields CDR1 SGHKS and CDR2 YYEKEE (reference sequence). The CDR3 is 11 residues long. V was trimmed by 4 bases and J by 14 bases, leaving 13 bases between them. The CDR3 here is CASSPGRPEFF. Here the CDR3 DNA reads TGTGCCAGCAGCCCGGGGCGACCGGAGTTCTTC.

This clonotype was seen a few times. The chain combines TRBV20-1 with TRBJ2-7; no reliable D call. Germline V CDR1 and CDR2: DFQATT, SNEGSKA (reference sequence). Trimming cost V 0 bases and J 6 bases, with 12 bases left between them. The CDR3 loop spans 13 amino acids. CDR3 in amino acids: CSARDTEWSEQYV. CDR3 DNA sequence: TGCAGTGCTAGAGATACGGAGTGGAGCGAGCAGTACGTC.

This clonotype was seen many times. This chain links TRBV7-9 with TRBJ2-7, with TRBD1 identical over 7 bases. Germline trimming cut 5 bases from V and 3 bases from J; bases unmatched to any gene: 16. The CDR3 is made up of 17 amino acids. Germline V gene sequence: CDR1 SEHNR, CDR2 FQNEAQ (reference sequence). CDR3 loop: CASSPPPWTGSGYEQYF. The CDR3 DNA reads TGTGCCAGCAGCCCCCCCCCGTGGACAGGATCTGGCTACGAGCAGTACTTC.

This clonotype occurred a few times. The chain has TRBV7-6 and TRBJ2-3; TRBD1 matches 11 bases. CDR1 SGHVS and CDR2 FNYEAQ come from the germline V gene. This CDR3 spans 15 amino acids. The ends lost 6 bases at V and 4 bases at J; junction bases unmatched: 6. DNA of the CDR3: TGTGCCAGCAGTAAAACGGGACAGGGGGCAGATACGCAGTATTTT. This gives the protein CASSKTGQGADTQYF.

The chain uses TRBV24-1 and TRBJ2-4; D gene uncertain. The CDR3 covers 13 residues. Trimming pared 12 bases from V and 0 bases from J, leaving 11 bases between. The germline V gene has CDR1 KGHDR and CDR2 SFDVKD. The CDR3 region is CAPGRIAKNIQYF. The CDR3 DNA reads TGTGCCCCCGGACGCATAGCCAAAAACATTCAGTACTTC.

This clonotype was picked up one time. This chain joins TRBV7-9 and TRBJ1-3, with a possible D match to TRBD1 (5 bases). This CDR3 region has 13 residues. Trimming shortened V by 1 base and J by 11 bases, and 12 bases separated the two germline ends. From germline, CDR1 is SEHNR and CDR2 FQNEAQ (reference sequence). This CDR3 reads CASSLGDSYAIYF. The CDR3 DNA is TGTGCCAGCAGCTTAGGAGACAGCTACGCCATATATTTT.

The sample holds a few counts of this clonotype. The chain recombines TRBV6-1 with TRBJ1-5, with 10 bases identical to TRBD1. The CDR3 contains 15 residues. V lost 6 bases and J lost 4; bases outside the gene matches: 6. Germline V gene sequence: CDR1 MNHNS, CDR2 SASEGT. The CDR3 DNA follows: TGTGCCAGCAGCTCCGGGACAGGGGCAAATCAGCCCCAGCATTTT. Its translation is CASSSGTGANQPQHF.

The rearrangement joins TRBV9 to TRBJ1-6; no clear D gene. The CDR3 sequence is 14 residues long. Germline V lookup: CDR1 SGDLS, CDR2 YYNGEE. V was trimmed by 0 bases and J by 5 bases, leaving 6 bases between them. CDR3 sequence reads: CASSVGRNNSPLHF. In DNA, the CDR3 is TGTGCCAGCAGCGTAGGCAGGAATAATTCACCCCTCCACTTT.

This clonotype was picked up a small number of times. The rearrangement uses TRBV6-2 or TRBV6-3 and TRBJ1-2, with a weak D call TRBD1 (5 bases). CDR3 length equals 14 residues. In germline, CDR1 is MNHEY, CDR2 SVGEGT. V gave up 5 bases and J gave up 6 bases, with 16 bases separating them. CDR3 loop: CASSDRRGEDGYTF. Written as DNA, the CDR3 is TGTGCCAGCAGTGACCGGCGGGGGGAGGATGGCTACACCTTC.

The V gene is TRBV12-3 or TRBV12-4, the J gene TRBJ2-7; 8 bases align to TRBD2. CDR3 length: 15 residues. J was trimmed by 7 bases and V by 5 bases; bases with no gene match: 13. CDR3 residues: CASSRTGGIRGEQYF. DNA of the CDR3: TGTGCCAGCAGTAGGACGGGGGGGATACGCGGAGAGCAGTACTTC.

The chain combines TRBV7-2 with TRBJ2-3; 8 bases map to TRBD1. Germline CDR1 and CDR2: SGHTA and FQGNSA. The V gene end was trimmed by 5 bases and the J gene end by 2 bases; junction bases not matched to a gene: 9. This CDR3 is built from 16 residues. The CDR3 here is CASSLSGQVTTDTQYF. CDR3 nucleotides: TGTGCCAGCAGCCTTTCGGGACAGGTGACCACAGATACGCAGTATTTT.

The rearrangement uses TRBV20-1 and TRBJ2-3, with 8 bases identical to TRBD2. Per germline, CDR1 DFQATT and CDR2 SNEGSKA (reference sequence). This CDR3 has 14 residues. The trim removed 3 bases at V and 6 bases at J, leaving 8 bases unmatched. This CDR3 reads CSASDSGMGDTQYF. For the CDR3, the DNA is TGCAGTGCTAGCGATAGCGGGATGGGGGATACGCAGTATTTT.

This clonotype appeared a few times. The CDR3 here is CASSLPPPPYNEQFF. CDR3 coding DNA: TGTGCCAGCAGCTTACCCCCGCCTCCCTACAATGAGCAGTTCTTC. The chain links TRBV7-6 to TRBJ2-1, with D unresolved. CDR3 length equals 15 residues. CDR1 is SGHVS and CDR2 is FNYEAQ in the germline V gene. The V gene lost 2 bases and the J gene lost 2 bases, with 10 bases spanning the gap.

This chain links TRBV7-8 with TRBJ2-7; TRBD2 matches at 16 bases. The CDR3 is 18 amino acids. Germline CDR1 SGHVS, CDR2 FQNEAQ. Unmatched junction bases numbered 8, after V lost 4 bases and J lost 2 bases. The CDR3 coding sequence is TGTGCCAGCAGCTCGCGGGGACTAGCGGGGGGGTCCCCCTACGAGCAGTACTTC. Protein: CASSSRGLAGGSPYEQYF.

The gene calls are TRBV7-2 and TRBJ1-6; 7 bases are shared with TRBD1. The CDR3 consists of 16 residues. The germline gives CDR1 SGHTA, CDR2 FQGNSA. V lost 2 bases and J lost 7; bases outside the gene matches: 8. The DNA for the CDR3 is TGTGCCAGCAGCTTAAGACCCGCCAGGGGGAATTCACCCCTCCACTTT. Its translation: CASSLRPARGNSPLHF.

The chain recombines TRBV9 with TRBJ2-1; 7 positions match TRBD2. The CDR3 spans 13 residues. Trimming removed 4 bases from V and 14 bases from J; junction bases left unmatched: 12. Germline CDR1 reads SGDLS; CDR2 reads YYNGEE. As DNA, the CDR3 is TGTGCCAGCAGCCCCTCTTCCTGGGGGGGAGAGTTCTTC. Translated, it gives CASSPSSWGGEFF. The full variable domain, rest sourced from reference TRBV9 and TRBJ2-1, is DSGVTQTPKHLITATGQRVTLRCSPRSGDLSVYWYQQSLDQGLQFLIQYYNGEERAKGNILERFSAQQFPDLHSELNLSSLELGDSALYFCASSPSSWGGEFFGPGTRLTVL.

This clonotype has a handful of counts. The chain carries TRBV27 and TRBJ2-7; D possibly corresponds to TRBD2 (6 bases). The germline CDR1 and CDR2 sequences are MNHEY and SMNVEV (reference sequence). This CDR3 comprises 14 residues. V was trimmed by 2 bases and J by 5 bases, leaving 13 bases between them. The CDR3 protein is CASSLGTAGHEQYF. The DNA of the CDR3 is TGTGCCAGCAGTTTAGGGACTGCAGGCCACGAGCAGTACTTC.

This clonotype was seen a handful of times. V usage is TRBV27 and J usage is TRBJ2-5, with D perhaps given as TRBD1 or TRBD2 (5 bases each). The V gene lost 1 base and the J gene lost 2 bases, with 8 bases spanning the gap. Germline V gives CDR1 MNHEY, CDR2 SMNVEV (reference sequence). This CDR3 region has 14 residues. The CDR3 spells CASSLLGPQETQYF. In nucleotides, the CDR3 is TGTGCCAGCAGTTTATTGGGACCGCAAGAGACCCAGTACTTC.

V gene TRBV27 combines with J gene TRBJ2-7; tentatively, D is TRBD2 (6 bases). In germline, CDR1 is MNHEY, CDR2 SMNVEV (reference sequence). V dropped 5 bases and J dropped 6 bases, with 11 bases sitting between them. This CDR3 is 12 amino acids long. CDR3 nucleotide sequence: TGTGCCAGCAGTGCTTACGGGGGCGAGCAGTACTTC. Translating it yields CASSAYGGEQYF.

The chain recombines TRBV5-5 with TRBJ2-3; 7 bases are shared with TRBD2. Germline lookup yields CDR1 SGHKS and CDR2 YYEKEE (reference sequence). V shed 5 bases and J 0 bases; nucleotides not matched to a gene: 9. CDR3 length: 16 amino acids. CDR3 in DNA: TGTGCCAGCAGTCTTACCGGGACTACAAGCACAGATACGCAGTATTTT. As protein: CASSLTGTTSTDTQYF.

This chain joins TRBV28 and TRBJ2-7; D perhaps matches TRBD1 (6 bases). Trimming removed 1 base from V and 2 bases from J, with 12 bases in between. CDR1 MDHEN and CDR2 SYDVKM come from the germline V gene. The CDR3 extends over 15 amino acids. The CDR3 nucleotides are TGTGCCAGCAGTTTATCTGGCCAGGGGCCCTACGAGCAGTACGTC. Encoded protein: CASSLSGQGPYEQYV.

This clonotype has only one observation. Germline is not matched at one junction end, which may reflect a read error. The chain joins TRBV7-2 to TRBJ2-3, with TRBD2 matching 7 bases. The CDR3 is 16 amino acids. Looked up from germline, CDR1 is SGHTA and CDR2 is FQGNSA. The CDR3 nucleotides read TGTGCCAGCAGCTTAGCGGCGGGGGAGCGCACAGCTACGCAGTATTTT. It yields the protein CASSLAAGERTATQYF.

The chain links TRBV12-3 or TRBV12-4 to TRBJ2-7, with TRBD1 identical over 10 bases. The CDR3 has 15 amino acids. With 1 base clipped from V and 2 bases from J, the junction kept 2 bases outside the gene matches. The CDR3 coding sequence is TGTGCCAGCAGTTTAGGGACAGGGGGACCCTACGAGCAGTACTTC. This gives the protein CASSLGTGGPYEQYF.

The chain joins TRBV20-1 to TRBJ2-7; D is undetermined. The CDR3 spans 14 residues. V gave up 0 bases and J gave up 2 bases, with 11 bases separating them. Germline CDR1 and CDR2: DFQATT and SNEGSKA (reference sequence). As DNA, the CDR3 is TGCAGTGCTAGAGATCTCGGGCATCCCTACGAGCAGTACTTC. Translation: CSARDLGHPYEQYF.

Only a few counts were recorded for this clonotype. This sequence joins TRBV6-6 and TRBJ2-3; 15 nucleotides agree with TRBD2. The V and J ends lost 2 bases and 7 bases, in that order; junction bases with no gene match: 16. Germline V gene sequence: CDR1 MNHNY, CDR2 SVGAGI (reference sequence). CDR3 length: 20 residues. CDR3 region: CASSYGLAGGRSAHMNTQYF. The CDR3 bases are TGTGCCAGCAGTTACGGACTAGCGGGGGGGCGTTCTGCCCACATGAATACGCAGTATTTT.

The chain links TRBV20-1 to TRBJ1-1; tentative D call: TRBD1 (6 bases). Germline V gives CDR1 DFQATT, CDR2 SNEGSKA (reference sequence). The CDR3 consists of 15 residues. Trimming cost V 1 base and J 0 bases, with 12 bases left between them. The CDR3 nucleotides are TGCAGTGCTAGAGGCGACAGGTGGGTGAACACTGAAGCTTTCTTT. It is translated as CSARGDRWVNTEAFF.

This clonotype came up a few times. The chain has TRBV7-9 and TRBJ1-4; D is ambiguous. Trimming took off 4 bases at V and 7 bases at J, with 16 bases between the two ends. Germline V gene lookup returns CDR1 SEHNR and CDR2 FQNEAQ (reference sequence). This CDR3 is 15 amino acids long. In DNA form, the CDR3 reads TGTGCCAGCAGCTCGCGATCAGATTCGTTTGAAAAACTGTTTTTT. Protein: CASSSRSDSFEKLFF.

This chain joins TRBV20-1 and TRBJ1-1; a weak D match, TRBD1 (5 bases). Trimming left V 0 bases short and J 1 base short, with 9 bases between. Looked up from germline, CDR1 is DFQATT and CDR2 is SNEGSKA (reference sequence). This CDR3 contains 14 residues. CDR3 sequence: CSARDSGTNTEAFF. CDR3 nucleotide sequence: TGCAGTGCTAGAGATTCGGGGACGAACACTGAAGCTTTCTTT.

The table lists this clonotype with a few counts. The genes are TRBV7-6 and TRBJ2-1, with TRBD1 matching over 8 bases. There are 17 residues in the CDR3. Trimming at V came to 4 bases and at J to 8 bases, leaving 16 bases not matched to a gene. CDR1 SGHVS and CDR2 FNYEAQ come from the germline V gene. CDR3 bases: TGTGCCAGCAGCTCCCCTTATGTAGGACAGGGTAGTGATGAGCAGTTCTTC. Its protein is CASSSPYVGQGSDEQFF.